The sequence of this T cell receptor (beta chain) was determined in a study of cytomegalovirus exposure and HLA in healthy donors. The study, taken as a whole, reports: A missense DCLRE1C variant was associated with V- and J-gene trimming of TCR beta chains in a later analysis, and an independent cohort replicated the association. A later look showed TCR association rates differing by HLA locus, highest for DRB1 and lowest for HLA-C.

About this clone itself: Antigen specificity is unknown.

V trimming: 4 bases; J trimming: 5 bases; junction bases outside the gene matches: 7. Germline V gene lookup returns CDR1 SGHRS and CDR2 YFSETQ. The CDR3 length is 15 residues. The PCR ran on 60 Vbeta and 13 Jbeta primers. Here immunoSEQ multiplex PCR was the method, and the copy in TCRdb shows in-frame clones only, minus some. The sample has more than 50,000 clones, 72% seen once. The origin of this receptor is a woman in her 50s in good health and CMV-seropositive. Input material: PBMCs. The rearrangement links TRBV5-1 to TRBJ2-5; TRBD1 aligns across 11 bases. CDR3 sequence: CASSIGTGGLETQYF. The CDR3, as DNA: TGCGCCAGCAGCATCGGGACAGGGGGTTTGGAGACCCAGTACTTC.